The 16 T cell receptor beta chains presented below share a single source sample, sequenced in a study of beta chain features in type 1 diabetes. Points from the study as a whole: A moderate, significant TCRB CDR3 shortening appeared in type 1 diabetes across four CD4+ subsets.

For these TCRs, the target antigens are not known. Expressed TCRB transcripts were sequenced because the entire RNA isolate underwent reverse transcription. Clones were sequenced by immunoSEQ multiplex PCR, and TCRdb holds only the in-frame ones, with some missing. Of under 25,000 clones listed, about three fifths are singletons. Sequenced input: stem cell memory CD4+ T cells from blood. The origin of the receptors is a man aged 18 to 29 with type 1 diabetes.

This clone has only one observation. V usage is TRBV7-9 and J usage is TRBJ1-1, with a tentative D call TRBD1 (6 bases). The CDR3 contains 13 residues. Germline V lookup: CDR1 SEHNR, CDR2 FQNEAQ (reference sequence). The V end was cut by 2 bases, the J end by 6 bases, with 10 bases between. The CDR3 reads CASSLRQEAEAFF. The CDR3 DNA reads TGTGCCAGCAGCTTAAGACAGGAGGCTGAAGCTTTCTTT.

This clone was seen a handful of times. The chain combines TRBV18 with TRBJ2-6; the match to TRBD2 covers 8 bases. The CDR3 has 14 residues. Germline assignment: CDR1 KGHSH and CDR2 LQKENI. The V gene end was trimmed by 2 bases and the J gene end by 11 bases; junction bases not matched to a gene: 5. Here the CDR3 reads CASSPGTSMYVLTF. CDR3 DNA sequence: TGTGCCAGCTCACCAGGGACTAGTATGTACGTCCTGACTTTC.

In this sample, this clone turned up once. The rearrangement links TRBV7-2 to TRBJ2-5; 7 bases align to TRBD1. J was trimmed by 5 bases and V by 5 bases; bases with no gene match: 11. The V gene's germline CDR1 is SGHTA and CDR2 FQGNSA. The CDR3 length is 15 residues. The CDR3 DNA reads as TGTGCCAGCAGCGTACGGGGACAGCGGAAGGAGACCCAGTACTTC. The encoded protein is CASSVRGQRKETQYF.

The rearrangement joins TRBV18 to TRBJ2-1; D gene uncertain. Trimming left V 3 bases short and J 3 bases short, with 12 bases between. The germline V gene encodes CDR1 KGHSH and CDR2 LQKENI. The CDR3 has 15 residues. The CDR3 is CASSPEQSDYNEQFF. CDR3 nucleotide sequence: TGTGCCAGCTCACCTGAACAATCAGACTACAATGAGCAGTTCTTC.

The J gene is TRBJ1-2, the V gene TRBV19; no clear D. The CDR3 spans 14 residues. Trimming took off 7 bases at V and 5 bases at J, with 17 bases between the two ends. Germline V lookup: CDR1 LNHDA, CDR2 SQIVND (reference sequence). CDR3 sequence (DNA): TGTGCCAGTAAGGATCGGAGAGAACGGTATGGCTACACCTTC. Translated: CASKDRRERYGYTF.

The chain links TRBV2 to TRBJ1-2; D unresolved. Deletions cut 11 bases from V and 8 bases from J, with 21 bases between. The length of the CDR3 is 13 residues. Germline V CDR1 and CDR2: SNHLY, FYNNEI. The CDR3, as DNA: TGTGCCGGTCGTGGGGTGGTCGGGAGGGGCTACACCTTC. The encoded protein is CAGRGVVGRGYTF.

This clone has just a few counts. V and J are TRBV27 and TRBJ2-5, with TRBD2 identical over 10 bases. With the DNA end fitting TRBJ2-7 better, the J assignment may be wrong. This CDR3 is built from 16 residues. Per germline, CDR1 MNHEY and CDR2 SMNVEV (reference sequence). The CDR3 bases are TGTGCCAGCAGTTGGAAGCGGGAGGGTTACTCCTACGAGCAGTACTTC. Translated, it gives CASSWKREGYSYEQYF.

This clone has a handful of counts. V is TRBV5-4 and J is TRBJ2-7; 9 bases match TRBD2. The CDR3 length is 16 residues. Germline V gives CDR1 SGHNT, CDR2 YYREEE (reference sequence). V lost 4 bases and J lost 0; bases outside the gene matches: 8. CDR3 coding DNA: TGTGCCAGCAGCCCTAGCGAGACTAGCGGCTCCTACGAGCAGTACTTC. This gives the protein CASSPSETSGSYEQYF.

J is TRBJ2-7 and V is TRBV4-3; 7 positions agree with TRBD1. The junction had 2 bases not matched to a gene; V was cut back by 0 bases and J by 0 bases. This CDR3 comprises 15 residues. Germline CDR1 reads LGHNA; CDR2 reads YSLEER. CDR3 in amino acids: CASSQEGTASYEQYF. In DNA, the CDR3 is TGCGCCAGCAGCCAAGAGGGGACAGCCTCCTACGAGCAGTACTTC.

The V call is TRBV6-6, the J call TRBJ2-2; possibly TRBD1 for D (5 bases). V was trimmed by 4 bases and J by 6 bases, leaving 9 bases between them. Germline values: CDR1 MNHNY, CDR2 SVGAGI (reference sequence). The CDR3 covers 13 residues. The CDR3 here is CASSSQGAGELFF. The CDR3, as DNA: TGTGCCAGCAGTTCCCAGGGTGCCGGGGAGCTGTTTTTT.

V gene TRBV7-8 combines with J gene TRBJ2-2, with 8 bases fitting TRBD1. The germline gives CDR1 SGHVS, CDR2 FQNEAQ. The CDR3 totals 16 residues. The J segment lost 2 bases and the V segment lost 10 bases, leaving 12 bases of the junction unmatched. CDR3 nucleotides: TGTGCCACCCTTAAAGACAGGGGAGGTAACACCGGGGAGCTGTTTTTT. Translating gives CATLKDRGGNTGELFF.

The chain uses TRBV14 and TRBJ2-3, with D unclear. The germline V gene encodes CDR1 SGHDN and CDR2 FVKESK. There are 12 residues in the CDR3. V lost 0 bases and J lost 7, with 5 bases in between. The CDR3 DNA reads as TGTGCCAGCAGCCAAGATTTCAATACGCAGTATTTT. Protein sequence: CASSQDFNTQYF.

This rearrangement joins TRBV28 to TRBJ2-3; D call uncertain. The CDR3 has 13 residues. Per germline, CDR1 MDHEN and CDR2 SYDVKM. Trimming stripped 5 bases from V and 4 bases from J, with 10 bases between. The CDR3 DNA follows: TGTGCCAGCAGTGCTGGAGTGCCAGATACGCAGTATTTT. Translation gives CASSAGVPDTQYF.

The gene calls are TRBV28 and TRBJ2-2; 7 bases line up with TRBD1. J lost 1 base, V lost 4 bases, and 3 bases had no gene match. Germline V CDR1 and CDR2: MDHEN, SYDVKM. The CDR3 contains 15 residues. The CDR3: CASSSGQLNTGELFF. CDR3 bases: TGTGCCAGCAGTTCGGGACAGCTGAACACCGGGGAGCTGTTTTTT.

The chain uses TRBV11-3 and TRBJ2-2, with D possibly TRBD1 on 7 matching bases. Germline V gives CDR1 SGHNT, CDR2 YENEEA. Trimming cost V 3 bases and J 7 bases, with 12 bases left between them. The CDR3 is 14 residues long. This CDR3 is CASSFTGEVGELFF. The DNA for the CDR3 is TGTGCCAGCAGCTTTACAGGGGAGGTCGGGGAGCTGTTTTTT.

This chain links TRBV10-2 with TRBJ2-3, with TRBD2 identical over 9 bases. CDR1 and CDR2 from the germline V gene are WSHSY and SAAADI. After removal of 10 bases from V and 2 bases from J, the junction contained 10 bases not matched to a gene. The CDR3 extends over 15 amino acids. CDR3 sequence reads: CATSGRGGPTDTQYF. CDR3 in DNA: TGCGCCACCTCCGGGCGGGGGGGACCCACAGATACGCAGTATTTT.